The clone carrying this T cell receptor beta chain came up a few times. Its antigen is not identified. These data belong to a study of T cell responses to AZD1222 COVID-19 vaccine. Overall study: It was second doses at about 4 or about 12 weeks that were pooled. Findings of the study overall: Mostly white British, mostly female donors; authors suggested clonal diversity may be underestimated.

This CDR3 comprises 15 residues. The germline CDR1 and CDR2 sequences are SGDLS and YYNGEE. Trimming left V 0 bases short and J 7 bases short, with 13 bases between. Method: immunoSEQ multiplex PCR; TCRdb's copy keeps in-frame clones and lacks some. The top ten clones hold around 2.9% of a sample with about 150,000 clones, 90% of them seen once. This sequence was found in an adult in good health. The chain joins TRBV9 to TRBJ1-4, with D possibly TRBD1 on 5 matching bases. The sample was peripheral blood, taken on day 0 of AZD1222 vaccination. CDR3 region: CASSVAPGGGEKLFF. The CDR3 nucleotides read TGTGCCAGCAGCGTAGCGCCAGGTGGGGGTGAAAAACTGTTTTTT.